This T cell receptor (beta chain) was identified in a study of T cell clones after liver transplantation. Study background: Post-transplant blood was tracked for graft-donor-reactive T cell clones identified in a pre-transplant mixed lymphocyte reaction. Without induction therapy, subjects received standard immunosuppression until 12-24 months post-transplant. Patients counted as tolerant after at least one year off all immunosuppression, enzymes not exceeding twice normal.

CDR1 is SQVTM and CDR2 is ANQGSEA in the germline V gene. Trimming cost V 0 bases and J 2 bases, with 16 bases left between them. CDR3 length: 16 amino acids. Unstimulated PBMCs were sorted into CD3+CD4+ and CD3+CD8+ populations. The data were produced by immunoSEQ multiplex PCR, yet TCRdb's version contains in-frame clones alone and is incomplete. Here the sample spans some 45,000 clones, about 86% being singletons. This clone was counted a few times. The chain has TRBV29-1 and TRBJ1-2; TRBD1 might be the D (6 bases). This specimen was CD4+ T cells from blood, taken 24 months after liver transplant. The sequence came from a human patient who received a liver transplant. Some T cells may be transferred from the graft donor. The CDR3 bases are TGCAGCGTTGAAGATAGGGGCAGGGGAGGAAACTATGGCTACACCTTC. It specifies CSVEDRGRGGNYGYTF.